This T cell receptor beta chain was profiled in a study of tumor-infiltrating lymphocytes in oesophageal squamous cell carcinoma listed by TCRdb under 2016. To note about this clonotype: Its antigen is currently not known. Per-base qualities were not stored, and no clone one base away is much larger.

The library was obtained by PCR. Reads for this sample came from an Illumina HiSeq 2000. The public sequencing data were trimmed at Q25 with fastp and processed into clonotypes with MiXCR by TCRdb, which kept only in-frame beta chains. Each CDR3 protein gets just one entry, which takes the most common genes and DNA from the rows behind it. The sample yields almost 20,000 distinct CDR3 sequences; around two fifths were counted once. The ten largest clones capture roughly 38% of the sample. Spanning cysteine to phenylalanine, the CDR3 consists of 14 amino acids. The sequence is cut down to CDR3 DNA, 42 bases in frame from base 1. Looking up the germline V gene yields CDR1 SGHDN and CDR2 FVKESK. V drops 1 base and J drops 4 bases, leaving 9 bases in between.

The sample consisted of esophageal tumor tissue. The sequence links TRBV14 to TRBJ2-3, with a weak D call of TRBD2 (5 bases match). This TCR derives from a male donor with esophageal squamous cell carcinoma. The nucleotide sequence is given as TGTGCCAGCAGCCAAGCTCTAGCTGCAGATACGCAGTATTTT. Its coded protein is CASSQALAADTQYF.